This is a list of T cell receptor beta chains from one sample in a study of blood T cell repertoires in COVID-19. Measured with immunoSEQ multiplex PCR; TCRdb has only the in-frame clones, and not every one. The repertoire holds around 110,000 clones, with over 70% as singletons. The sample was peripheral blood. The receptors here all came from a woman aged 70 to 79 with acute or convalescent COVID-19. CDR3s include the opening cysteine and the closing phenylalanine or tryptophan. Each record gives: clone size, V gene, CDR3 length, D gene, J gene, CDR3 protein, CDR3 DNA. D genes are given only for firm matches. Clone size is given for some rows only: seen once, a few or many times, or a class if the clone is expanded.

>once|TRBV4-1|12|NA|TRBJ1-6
CASSIPDSPLHF
TGCGCCAGCAGCATCCCGGATTCACCCCTCCACTTT
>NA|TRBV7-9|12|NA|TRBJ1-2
CASSPTGYGYTF
TGTGCCAGCAGCCCAACCGGCTATGGCTACACCTTC
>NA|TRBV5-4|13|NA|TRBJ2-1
CASSSRINNEQFF
TGTGCCAGCAGCTCGAGGATTAACAATGAGCAGTTCTTC
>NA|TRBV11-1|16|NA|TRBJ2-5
CASSFLPGLVQETQYF
TGTGCCAGCAGCTTCCTTCCGGGTTTGGTACAAGAGACCCAGTACTTC
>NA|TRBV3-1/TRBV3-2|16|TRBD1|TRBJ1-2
CASSQDRTGARYGYTF
TGTGCCAGCAGCCAAGATAGAACAGGGGCTAGATATGGCTACACCTTC
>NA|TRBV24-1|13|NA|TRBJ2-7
CATSDSWGDEQYF
TGTGCCACCAGTGATTCGTGGGGGGACGAGCAGTACTTC
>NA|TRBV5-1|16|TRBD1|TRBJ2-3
CASSRGDRAFTDTQYF
TGCGCCAGCAGCCGGGGGGACAGGGCTTTCACAGATACGCAGTATTTT
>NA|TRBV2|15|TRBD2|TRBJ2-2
CASSLSGGATGELFF
TGTGCCAGCAGCCTTTCGGGAGGGGCTACCGGGGAGCTGTTTTTT
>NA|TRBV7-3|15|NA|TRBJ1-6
CASSLSTTYNSPLHF
TGTGCCAGCAGCTTATCGACAACGTATAATTCACCCCTCCACTTT
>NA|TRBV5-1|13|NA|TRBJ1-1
CASSAQGNTEAFF
TGCGCCAGCAGCGCACAGGGAAACACTGAAGCTTTCTTT
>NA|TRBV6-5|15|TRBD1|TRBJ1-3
CASSQGAGTGNTIYF
TGTGCCAGCAGTCAGGGGGCTGGGACTGGAAACACCATATATTTT
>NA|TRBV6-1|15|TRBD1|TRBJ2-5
CASSEPRTGQETQYF
TGTGCCAGCAGTGAACCCAGGACAGGACAAGAGACCCAGTACTTC
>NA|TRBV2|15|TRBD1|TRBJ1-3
CASRTQGASGNTIYF
TGTGCCAGCAGAACACAGGGGGCCTCTGGAAACACCATATATTTT
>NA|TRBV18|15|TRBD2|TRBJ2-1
CASSPRTSGRDEQFF
TGTGCCAGCTCACCACGGACTAGCGGGAGGGATGAGCAGTTCTTC
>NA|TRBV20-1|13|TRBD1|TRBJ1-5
CSASKDRGRHQHF
TGCAGTGCTAGTAAGGACAGGGGGCGTCACCAGCATTTT
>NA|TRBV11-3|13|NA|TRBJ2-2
CASSLVRSGELFF
TGTGCCAGCAGCTTAGTGAGGAGCGGGGAGCTGTTTTTT
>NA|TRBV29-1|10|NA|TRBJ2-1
CSGAHNEQFF
TGCAGCGGCGCCCACAATGAGCAGTTCTTC
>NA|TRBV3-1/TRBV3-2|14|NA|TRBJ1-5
CASSLRQQIQPQHF
TGTGCCAGCAGCCTACGACAGCAAATTCAGCCCCAGCATTTT
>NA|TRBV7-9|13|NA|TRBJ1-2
CASSPAGRYGYTF
TGTGCCAGCAGCCCGGCAGGCCGCTATGGCTACACCTTC
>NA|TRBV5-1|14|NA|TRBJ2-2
CASSRDSGVGELFF
TGCGCCAGCAGCCGGGACTCTGGGGTCGGGGAGCTGTTTTTT
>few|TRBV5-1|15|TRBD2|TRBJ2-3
CASSGTSGNTDTQYF
TGCGCCAGCAGCGGGACTAGCGGAAACACAGATACGCAGTATTTT
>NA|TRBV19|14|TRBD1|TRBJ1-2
CASSIRQGGYGYTF
TGTGCCAGTAGTATCCGACAGGGTGGCTATGGCTACACCTTC
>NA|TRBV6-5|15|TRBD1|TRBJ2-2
CASVAGTGGTGELFF
TGTGCCAGCGTAGCCGGGACAGGGGGCACCGGGGAGCTGTTTTTT
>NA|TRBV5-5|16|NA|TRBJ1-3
CASSSGHLISGNTIYF
TGTGCCAGCAGCTCGGGACATCTGATCTCTGGAAACACCATATATTTT
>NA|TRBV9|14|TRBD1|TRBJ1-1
CASSFFDRDTEAFF
TGTGCCAGCAGCTTCTTCGACAGGGACACTGAAGCTTTCTTT
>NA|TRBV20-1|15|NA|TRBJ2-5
CSASPPTGSQETQYF
TGCAGTGCTAGTCCTCCCACGGGGAGCCAAGAGACCCAGTACTTC
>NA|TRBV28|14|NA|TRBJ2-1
CASSLAGAYNEQFF
TGTGCCAGCAGTTTAGCGGGCGCCTACAATGAGCAGTTCTTC
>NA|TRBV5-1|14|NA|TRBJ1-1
CASSHGQIMAEAFF
TGCGCCAGCAGCCACGGACAAATAATGGCTGAAGCTTTCTTT
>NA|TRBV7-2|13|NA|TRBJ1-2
CASSLHRSNGYTF
TGTGCCAGCAGCTTACATCGCTCTAATGGCTACACCTTC
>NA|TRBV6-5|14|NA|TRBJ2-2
CASSLREGTGELFF
TGTGCCAGCAGCCTACGAGAGGGAACCGGGGAGCTGTTTTTT
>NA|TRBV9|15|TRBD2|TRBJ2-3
CASSVRLAGGSTQYF
TGTGCCAGCAGCGTACGACTAGCGGGAGGTTCTACGCAGTATTTT
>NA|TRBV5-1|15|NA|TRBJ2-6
CASSSGISGANVLTF
TGCGCCAGCAGCTCCGGGATCTCTGGGGCCAACGTCCTGACTTTC
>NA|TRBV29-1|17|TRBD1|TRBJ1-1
CSAQNPGQRKRGTEAFF
TGCAGCGCTCAAAATCCGGGACAGCGAAAAAGGGGCACTGAAGCTTTCTTT